A single sample is the source of the 14 T cell receptor beta chains below, sequenced in a study of blood T cell repertoires in COVID-19. The protocol was immunoSEQ multiplex PCR, while the TCRdb copy is restricted to in-frame clones and leaves out a portion. The data show roughly 64,000 clones, about 93% seen once. Sequenced: peripheral blood. The receptors stem from an elderly woman with active COVID-19.

This clone showed up just once. V usage is TRBV4-2 and J usage is TRBJ2-1; TRBD2 agrees at 9 bases. This CDR3 comprises 17 residues. V dropped 0 bases and J dropped 4; count of bases not matched to a gene: 7. From germline, CDR1 is LGHNA and CDR2 YNFKEQ. The CDR3 DNA reads TGTGCCAGCAGCCAAGATTTCGAGCGGGGGGCTTACAATGAGCAGTTCTTC. Amino acids: CASSQDFERGAYNEQFF.

The chain joins TRBV29-1 to TRBJ1-2; the match to TRBD1 covers 9 bases. Trimming at V came to 7 bases and at J to 8 bases, leaving 8 bases not matched to a gene. The CDR3 loop spans 12 amino acids. Germline CDR1 SQVTM, CDR2 ANQGSEA. The CDR3 DNA sequence: TGCAGCGCCGGGGACAGGGTTCAGGGCTACACCTTC. Protein sequence: CSAGDRVQGYTF.

This sequence joins TRBV9 and TRBJ2-5, with 8 bases matching TRBD2. Germline CDR1 reads SGDLS; CDR2 reads YYNGEE. The CDR3 covers 15 residues. V shed 4 bases, J shed 2 bases, and the junction held 7 bases outside the gene matches. CDR3 sequence reads: CASSPSGSGQETQYF. The DNA for the CDR3 is TGTGCCAGCAGCCCGAGCGGGAGTGGTCAAGAGACCCAGTACTTC.

V usage is TRBV9 and J usage is TRBJ2-3; possibly TRBD2 for D (7 bases). The V end was cut by 0 bases, the J end by 3 bases, with 17 bases between. Looked up from germline, CDR1 is SGDLS and CDR2 is YYNGEE. The CDR3 extends over 17 amino acids. The CDR3 DNA sequence: TGTGCCAGCAGCGTAGTGGAGGCGGGGGCTTTTACAGATACGCAGTATTTT. Translating it yields CASSVVEAGAFTDTQYF.

This sequence joins TRBV7-9 and TRBJ2-3; TRBD2 might be the D (6 bases). The germline CDR1 and CDR2 sequences are SEHNR and FQNEAQ (reference sequence). Trimming removed 3 bases from V and 6 bases from J, with 16 bases in between. This CDR3 has 15 residues. CDR3 nucleotides: TGTGCCAGCAGCTTTGGAGGGGTGGGGACGGATACGCAGTATTTT. Protein sequence: CASSFGGVGTDTQYF.

About this clone itself: A junction boundary mismatches the germline segment, possibly from a read error. The rearrangement links TRBV2 to TRBJ1-2; D is uncertain. Per germline, CDR1 SNHLY and CDR2 FYNNEI. The CDR3 is 8 amino acids. The CDR3 DNA is TGTGCCAGCGGATATAGCGCCTTC. Its translation: CASGYSAF.

The V call is TRBV9, the J call TRBJ2-1; D possibly corresponds to TRBD2 (6 bases). The CDR3 sequence is 14 residues long. Germline V gene data show CDR1 as SGDLS and CDR2 as YYNGEE. Trimming shortened V by 6 bases and J by 2 bases, and 12 bases separated the two germline ends. DNA of the CDR3: TGTGCCAGCACCGGCGGGAAAACCTACAATGAGCAGTTCTTC. The encoded protein is CASTGGKTYNEQFF.

CDR3 coding DNA: TGTGCCAGCAGAGGGGCCTATAATTCACCCCTCCACTTT. Translating it yields CASRGAYNSPLHF. The chain couples TRBV28 to TRBJ1-6, with a weak D call TRBD1 (5 bases). The CDR3 totals 13 residues. Between the trimmed V and J ends, which lost 6 bases and 2 bases, there was a span of 5 bases. Germline-derived CDR1 and CDR2 are MDHEN and SYDVKM.

The rearrangement links TRBV5-6 to TRBJ2-3; no clear D. In germline, CDR1 is SGHDT, CDR2 YYEEEE. The CDR3 totals 13 residues. V lost 1 base and J lost 0, with 3 bases in between. In DNA, the CDR3 is TGTGCCAGCAGCTTGCCTAGCACAGATACGCAGTATTTT. The encoded protein is CASSLPSTDTQYF.

The rearrangement uses TRBV30 and TRBJ1-3; D is unclear. The CDR3 length is 13 residues. Trimming pared 2 bases from V and 2 bases from J, leaving 7 bases between. CDR1 and CDR2 (germline): GTSNPN, SVGIG (reference sequence). The CDR3 nucleotides read TGTGCCTGGAGTCCAGGAACTGGAAACACCATATATTTT. This codes for CAWSPGTGNTIYF.

The rearrangement links TRBV19 to TRBJ1-3; tentative D call: TRBD1 (6 bases). The ends were cut back, 3 bases at V and 3 bases at J, with 12 bases in the middle. The CDR3 is made up of 15 amino acids. Germline lookup yields CDR1 LNHDA and CDR2 SQIVND (reference sequence). CDR3 sequence: CASSIPTGSGNTIYF. Written as DNA, the CDR3 is TGTGCCAGTAGTATCCCAACAGGGAGTGGAAACACCATATATTTT.

The chain joins TRBV9 to TRBJ1-1; 8 nucleotides align to TRBD1. After removal of 7 bases from V and 5 bases from J, the junction contained 7 bases not matched to a gene. Germline V gene data show CDR1 as SGDLS and CDR2 as YYNGEE. There are 13 residues in the CDR3. This chain's CDR3 is CASGQGAGTEAFF. The CDR3 DNA sequence: TGTGCCAGCGGCCAGGGGGCGGGAACTGAAGCTTTCTTT. Using reference TRBV9 and TRBJ1-1 for the parts outside the CDR3, the full variable domain is DSGVTQTPKHLITATGQRVTLRCSPRSGDLSVYWYQQSLDQGLQFLIQYYNGEERAKGNILERFSAQQFPDLHSELNLSSLELGDSALYFCASGQGAGTEAFFGQGTRLTVV.

This chain links TRBV18 with TRBJ2-1; D remains unclear. The germline V gene has CDR1 KGHSH and CDR2 LQKENI. Trimming stripped 3 bases from V and 10 bases from J, with 19 bases between. The CDR3 is 15 amino acids. The chain's CDR3 is CASSPSSPRREEQFF. Written as DNA, the CDR3 is TGTGCCAGCTCACCGTCTTCTCCTAGGCGAGAGGAGCAGTTCTTC.

This chain connects TRBV5-4 to TRBJ1-2, with TRBD1 identical over 10 bases. Germline V gene sequence: CDR1 SGHNT, CDR2 YYREEE (reference sequence). V dropped 4 bases and J dropped 6; count of bases not matched to a gene: 9. The CDR3 is 15 amino acids. The CDR3 protein is CASSPETGGADGYTF. The CDR3 DNA follows: TGTGCCAGCAGCCCCGAGACAGGGGGCGCGGATGGCTACACCTTC.